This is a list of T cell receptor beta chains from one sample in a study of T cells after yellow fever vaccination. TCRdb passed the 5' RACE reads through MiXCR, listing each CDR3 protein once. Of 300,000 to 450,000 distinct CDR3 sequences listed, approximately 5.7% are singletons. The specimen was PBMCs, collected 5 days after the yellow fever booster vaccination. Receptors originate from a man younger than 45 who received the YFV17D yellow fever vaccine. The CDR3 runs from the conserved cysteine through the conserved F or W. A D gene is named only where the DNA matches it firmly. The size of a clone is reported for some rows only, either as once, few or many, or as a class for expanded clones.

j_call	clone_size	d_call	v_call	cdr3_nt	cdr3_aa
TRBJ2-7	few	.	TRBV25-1	TGTGCCAGCAGGGACCCCAGGTGGGGAGAGCAGTACTTC	CASRDPRWGEQYF
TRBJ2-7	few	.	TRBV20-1	TGCAGTGCCAGTAGGGGCGGTGGCTCCTACGAGCAGTACTTC	CSASRGGGSYEQYF
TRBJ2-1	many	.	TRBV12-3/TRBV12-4	TGTGCCAGCAGCGAAGGGAATGAGCAGTTCTTC	CASSEGNEQFF
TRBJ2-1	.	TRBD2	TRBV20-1	TGCAGTGCTACCCCCTCGGGACTAGCGGGAGCGGCCTACAATGAGCAGTTCTTC	CSATPSGLAGAAYNEQFF
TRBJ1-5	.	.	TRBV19	TGTGCCAGTAGTATTCTCCCACGGGACAATCAGCCCCAGCATTTT	CASSILPRDNQPQHF
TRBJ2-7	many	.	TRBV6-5	TGTGCCAGCAGTCACCCGAGGGGGTCTATCTACGAGCAGTACTTC	CASSHPRGSIYEQYF
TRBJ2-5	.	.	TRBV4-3	TGCGCCAGCAGCCAAGTCCACCCCCCCCGGGAGACCCAGTACTTC	CASSQVHPPRETQYF
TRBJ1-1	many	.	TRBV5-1	TGCGCCAGCAGCTTTTTTACAGGACAATCAATGGGGACTGAAGCTTTCTTT	CASSFFTGQSMGTEAFF
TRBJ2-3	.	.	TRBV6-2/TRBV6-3	TGTGCCAGCAGTACGGGACTTCTCAATACGCAGTATTTT	CASSTGLLNTQYF
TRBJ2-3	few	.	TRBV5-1	TGCGCCAGCAGCTTGGGATACACTAGCACAGATACGCAGTATTTT	CASSLGYTSTDTQYF
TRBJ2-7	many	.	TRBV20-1	TGCAGTGCTACGGCCACTAGGGCATACGAGCAGTACTTC	CSATATRAYEQYF
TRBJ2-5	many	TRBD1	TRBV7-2	TGTGCCAGCAGCTGGGGACAGGACGAGACCCAGTACTTC	CASSWGQDETQYF
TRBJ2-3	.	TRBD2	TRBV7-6	TGTGCCAGCAGCCTCTCCGGGACTAGCGGAACAGATACGCAGTATTTT	CASSLSGTSGTDTQYF
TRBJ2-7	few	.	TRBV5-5	TGTGCCAGCAGCTTGGGACTAGTTCCCGAGCAGTACTTC	CASSLGLVPEQYF
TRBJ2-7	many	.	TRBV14	TGTGCCAGCAGCCGGGGGGTCTCTTCTAGCTCCTACGAGCAGTACTTC	CASSRGVSSSSYEQYF
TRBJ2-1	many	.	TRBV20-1	TGCAGTGCTAGTTTACTTGGGGGGCGAGACAATGAGCAGTTCTTC	CSASLLGGRDNEQFF
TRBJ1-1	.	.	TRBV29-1	TGCAGCGTCAACACCGGATGGAGAGCTTTCTTT	CSVNTGWRAFF
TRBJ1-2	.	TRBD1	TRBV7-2	TGTGCCAGCAGCTTAGCCGGACAGGAGTATGGCTACACCTTC	CASSLAGQEYGYTF
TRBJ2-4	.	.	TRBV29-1	TGCAGCGCCTGGGACCAGAGGGACATTCAGTACTTC	CSAWDQRDIQYF
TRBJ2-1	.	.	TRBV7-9	TGTGCCAGCAGCTTAGAGTACGGGGGAGTCACCCCCAATGAGCAGTTCTTC	CASSLEYGGVTPNEQFF
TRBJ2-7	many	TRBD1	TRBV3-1	TGTGCCAGCAGCCAAGGGGACAGGGGCCCCTACGAGCAGTACTTC	CASSQGDRGPYEQYF
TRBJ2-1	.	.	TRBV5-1	TGCGCCAGCAGCTTGCAAGCGTCTTGGGACAATGAGCAGTTCTTC	CASSLQASWDNEQFF